The clone carrying this T cell receptor (beta chain) was found once. The antigen remains unidentified. The DNA input per sorted-subset replicate PCR was about 0.2 ug, corresponding to some 30,000 T cell genomes. Here immunoSEQ multiplex PCR was the method, and the copy in TCRdb shows in-frame clones only, minus some. The table has around 690,000 clones, 90% seen once. This sample is part of a study of shared clonotypes between healthy human individuals. This CDR3 region has 17 residues. From germline, CDR1 is MNHEY and CDR2 SMNVEV (reference sequence). V lost 7 bases, J lost 0 bases, and 19 bases lay in between. Overall study findings and caveats: Few donors limited the genetic and exposure-history diversity represented. Sorted-subset sequencing, rarefaction showed, was incomplete despite large depth. Estimated richness was generally greater in naive than memory subsets.

This receptor was taken from a young man in good health. Some clones in this sample may be carry-over from other donors' samples. Sequencing used memory CD8+ T cells from PBMCs. Described subset: CD45RO+ cells pooled with CCR7-negative TemRA cells. V is TRBV27 and J is TRBJ2-1, with D possibly TRBD2 on 6 matching bases. CDR3 in DNA: TGTGCCAGCAACACAAAAAGGGACTTCGTCTCCTACAATGAGCAGTTCTTC. Translating gives CASNTKRDFVSYNEQFF.